The 21 T cell receptor beta chains listed next were all sequenced from one sample in a study of beta chain features in type 1 diabetes. Study results and caveats: All four CD4+ subsets of Type 1 diabetes patients contained TCRB CDR3s that were moderately but significantly shorter.

All of the isolated RNA was reverse transcribed, so expressed TCRB transcripts were sequenced. TCRdb keeps only in-frame clones here, not all; method: immunoSEQ multiplex PCR. The sample holds about 650,000 clones, 12% seen once. Their antigen targets remain unknown. Sample: naive CD4+ T cells from blood. These receptors came from a man aged 25 to 45 with type 1 diabetes.

The chain carries TRBV28 and TRBJ2-7, with 8 positions matching TRBD1. The germline gives CDR1 MDHEN, CDR2 SYDVKM. Trimming at V came to 4 bases and at J to 5 bases, leaving 7 bases not matched to a gene. The CDR3 consists of 14 residues. The CDR3 loop reads CASSSGQAFHEQYF. CDR3 in DNA: TGTGCCAGCAGTTCGGGACAGGCGTTCCACGAGCAGTACTTC.

The chain has TRBV7-2 and TRBJ2-7; TRBD2 matches 7 bases. V gave up 2 bases and J gave up 5 bases; unmatched junction bases: 9. CDR3 length: 15 amino acids. The germline V gene encodes CDR1 SGHTA and CDR2 FQGNSA. This CDR3 reads CASSLSAPGGHEQYF. The CDR3, as DNA: TGTGCCAGCAGCTTATCCGCCCCGGGGGGACACGAGCAGTACTTC.

The genes are TRBV29-1 and TRBJ2-7, with 7 bases that match TRBD2. The CDR3 consists of 11 residues. Germline trimming cut 6 bases from V and 5 bases from J; bases unmatched to any gene: 4. In germline, CDR1 is SQVTM, CDR2 ANQGSEA. CDR3 sequence reads: CSVTAGNEQYF. The CDR3 DNA reads TGCAGCGTAACAGCGGGGAACGAGCAGTACTTC.

V is TRBV9 and J is TRBJ1-6; D remains ambiguous. The V gene's germline CDR1 is SGDLS and CDR2 YYNGEE. V lost 0 bases and J 7 bases, leaving 11 bases between the germline ends. The CDR3 length is 15 residues. CDR3 region: CASSVAIINNSPLHF. For the CDR3, the DNA is TGTGCCAGCAGCGTAGCCATAATCAACAATTCACCCCTCCACTTT.

The rearrangement links TRBV25-1 to TRBJ2-1; 8 bases are a match to TRBD1. The germline gives CDR1 MGHDK, CDR2 SYGVNS. There are 14 residues in the CDR3. V shed 4 bases and J 10 bases; nucleotides not matched to a gene: 9. This CDR3 is CASSGYPDRAEQFF. The CDR3 nucleotides read TGTGCCAGCAGTGGGTACCCGGACAGGGCAGAGCAGTTCTTC.

This clone was counted a few times. The chain is built from TRBV9 and TRBJ1-1; the D is unclear. The V and J ends lost 3 bases and 1 base respectively, with 7 bases between them. CDR1 is SGDLS, CDR2 YYNGEE, per germline. The CDR3 consists of 13 residues. The CDR3 sequence: CASSGNRNTEAFF. For the CDR3, the DNA is TGTGCCAGCAGCGGCAATCGGAACACTGAAGCTTTCTTT.

This rearrangement joins TRBV25-1 to TRBJ2-7, with TRBD1 matching over 9 bases. This CDR3 spans 15 amino acids. CDR1 and CDR2 (germline): MGHDK, SYGVNS. V lost 4 bases to trimming and J lost 2 bases; unmatched junction nucleotides: 6. The CDR3 nucleotides read TGTGCCAGCAGTGGCCGGGACAGGGTCGCCTACGAGCAGTACTTC. This encodes CASSGRDRVAYEQYF.

The sample holds a few counts of this clone. This chain joins TRBV25-1 and TRBJ2-5; tentatively, D is TRBD2 (6 bases). V was clipped by 3 bases and J by 3 bases, with 8 bases between them. The CDR3 sequence is 13 residues long. CDR1 and CDR2 (germline): MGHDK, SYGVNS. The CDR3 DNA reads TGTGCCAGCAGTGAGGGGGGAGAAGAGACCCAGTACTTC. Protein sequence: CASSEGGEETQYF.

Only a few counts were recorded for this clone. V usage is TRBV6-4 and J usage is TRBJ2-1; D is perhaps TRBD1 (5 bases). V lost 2 bases and J 4 bases, leaving 15 bases between the germline ends. CDR1 MRHNA and CDR2 SNTAGT come from the germline V gene. CDR3 length: 16 amino acids. CDR3 nucleotides: TGTGCCAGCAGTGACGAGGACGCCCCAGGGTACAATGAGCAGTTCTTC. Translating it yields CASSDEDAPGYNEQFF.

A few counts support this clone. The genes are TRBV7-2 and TRBJ2-1; a weak D match, TRBD1 (6 bases). Germline V lookup: CDR1 SGHTA, CDR2 FQGNSA. This CDR3 has 14 amino acids. The V and J ends lost 6 bases and 6 bases respectively, with 15 bases between them. The CDR3: CASRSGTPVNEQFF. In nucleotides, the CDR3 is TGTGCCAGCAGGTCCGGGACACCAGTCAATGAGCAGTTCTTC. The full variable domain, in which reference TRBV7-2 and TRBJ2-1 provide the parts outside the CDR3, is GAGVSQSPSNKVTEKGKDVELRCDPISGHTALYWYRQSLGQGLEFLIYFQGNSAPDKSGLPSDRFSAERTGGSVSTLTIQRTQQEDSAVYLCASRSGTPVNEQFFGPGTRLTVL.

The chain has TRBV19 and TRBJ1-2; D is unclear. The V end was cut by 4 bases, the J end by 2 bases, with 5 bases between. The V gene's germline CDR1 is LNHDA and CDR2 SQIVND (reference sequence). CDR3 size: 12 residues. The chain's CDR3 is CASSTRNYGYTF. In DNA, the CDR3 is TGTGCCAGTAGTACGCGAAACTATGGCTACACCTTC.

This clone was seen more than once but under ten times. V is TRBV4-3 and J is TRBJ1-5; D gene unclear. Germline V lookup: CDR1 LGHNA, CDR2 YSLEER. This CDR3 region has 14 residues. V was trimmed by 0 bases and J by 8 bases, leaving 11 bases between them. The CDR3 spells CASSQEVDWEPQHF. In DNA form, the CDR3 reads TGCGCCAGCAGCCAAGAGGTCGACTGGGAGCCCCAGCATTTT.

This clone was seen a handful of times. Other DNA variants within this sample encode the same CDR3. V is TRBV11-2 and J is TRBJ2-1; D not resolved. The ends were cut back, 5 bases at V and 5 bases at J, with 4 bases in the middle. The germline CDR1 and CDR2 sequences are SGHAT and FQNNGV. The CDR3 runs 11 residues. The CDR3 DNA sequence: TGTGCCAGCAGCCTCAACAATGAGCAGTTCTTC. As protein: CASSLNNEQFF.

This chain's CDR3 is CSARWRDTQYF. CDR3 in DNA: TGCAGTGCTAGGTGGAGGGACACGCAGTATTTT. This rearrangement joins TRBV20-1 to TRBJ2-3, with D tentatively TRBD2 (6 bases). Germline-derived CDR1 and CDR2 are DFQATT and SNEGSKA (reference sequence). The CDR3 is 11 residues long. Trimming removed 3 bases from V and 9 bases from J, with 10 bases in between.

This clone was recorded a few times. Different DNA sequences within this sample yield the same CDR3. The rearrangement links TRBV5-6 to TRBJ1-4; TRBD1 is a possible D gene (5 bases). Germline V lookup: CDR1 SGHDT, CDR2 YYEEEE. The V end was cut by 1 base, the J end by 8 bases, with 9 bases between. This CDR3 has 13 residues. CDR3: CASSLQGREKLFF. CDR3 DNA sequence: TGTGCCAGCAGCTTGCAGGGTCGGGAAAAACTGTTTTTT.

V and J are TRBV10-3 and TRBJ2-2, with 9 bases aligning to TRBD1. V was pared by 4 bases and J by 4 bases, with 7 bases of the junction left unmatched. The CDR3 extends over 16 amino acids. Germline V CDR1 and CDR2: ENHRY, SYGVKD. In nucleotides, the CDR3 is TGTGCCATCAGTGTCCAAACAGGGGGCAGCACCGGGGAGCTGTTTTTT. Its translation: CAISVQTGGSTGELFF.

This clone was found a few times. J is TRBJ2-5 and V is TRBV18; tentative D call: TRBD2 (5 bases). CDR1 and CDR2 (germline): KGHSH, LQKENI. CDR3 length: 14 amino acids. V was shortened by 2 bases and J by 5 bases, with 12 bases between the two germline ends. CDR3 region: CASSPGGGRETQYF. The CDR3 DNA sequence: TGTGCCAGCTCACCAGGAGGTGGACGGGAGACCCAGTACTTC.

V and J are TRBV9 and TRBJ1-2, with 9 bases that match TRBD1. V trimming: 4 bases; J trimming: 1 base; junction bases outside the gene matches: 11. The germline gives CDR1 SGDLS, CDR2 YYNGEE. The CDR3 spans 17 residues. The CDR3 coding sequence is TGTGCCAGCAGCCTCACCCCTACAGGGGGCCGTAACTATGGCTACACCTTC. It translates to CASSLTPTGGRNYGYTF.

The chain employs TRBV11-2 and TRBJ2-5, with D perhaps matching TRBD2 (5 bases). CDR3 length equals 14 residues. V was shortened by 3 bases and J by 3 bases, with 11 bases between the two germline ends. Germline CDR1 reads SGHAT; CDR2 reads FQNNGV. In DNA, the CDR3 is TGTGCCAGCAGCTTTGGAGGTTTAGAAGAGACCCAGTACTTC. It specifies CASSFGGLEETQYF.

This clone has more than one count but fewer than ten. This CDR3 reads CASSPRGDSGETQYF. The CDR3 bases are TGTGCCAGCAGTCCCAGGGGGGATAGTGGAGAGACCCAGTACTTC. This chain uses TRBV9 with TRBJ2-5; D may be TRBD1 (7 bases). The V gene's germline CDR1 is SGDLS and CDR2 YYNGEE. The CDR3 consists of 15 residues. Trimming left V 5 bases short and J 4 bases short, with 18 bases between.

This clone was observed a few times. The chain is built from TRBV29-1 and TRBJ1-2; 7 nucleotides align to TRBD1. The V gene's germline CDR1 is SQVTM and CDR2 ANQGSEA. V dropped 6 bases and J dropped 7; count of bases not matched to a gene: 8. This CDR3 region has 12 residues. CDR3 protein: CSVLQGTGGYTF. For the CDR3, the DNA is TGCAGCGTCCTACAGGGGACCGGTGGCTACACCTTC.